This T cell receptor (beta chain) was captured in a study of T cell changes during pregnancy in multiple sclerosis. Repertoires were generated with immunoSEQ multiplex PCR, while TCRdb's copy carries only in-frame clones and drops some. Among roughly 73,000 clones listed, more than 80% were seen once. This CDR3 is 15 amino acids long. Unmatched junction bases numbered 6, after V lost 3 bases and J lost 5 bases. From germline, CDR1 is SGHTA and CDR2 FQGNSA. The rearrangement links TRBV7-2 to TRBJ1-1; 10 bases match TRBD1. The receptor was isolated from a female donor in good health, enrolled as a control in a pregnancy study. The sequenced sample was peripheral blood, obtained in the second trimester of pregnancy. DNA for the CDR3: TGTGCCAGCAGCTTCACGACAGGGGGCCTTACTGAAGCTTTCTTT. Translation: CASSFTTGGLTEAFF.